What follows are 21 T cell receptor beta chains derived from one specimen sequenced in a study of T cells in Graves' hyperthyroidism and ophthalmopathy. Researchers amplified the TCR beta CDR3 regions from RNA transcripts. Carried out on the TCR CDR3, a first-round RT-PCR used the HTBI primer set. TCRdb used MiXCR to reprocess the multiplex PCR reads, holding one entry per CDR3 protein. The sample lists 600,000 to 850,000 distinct CDR3 sequences; about 17% were seen once. Sequencing used blood. Receptors were obtained from a woman between 50 and 59 years old with Graves' hyperthyroidism that later progressed to Graves' ophthalmopathy.

This clonotype appeared a few times. At one end the junction does not follow the germline gene, possibly because of a read error. V and J are TRBV20-1 and TRBJ2-7; D unresolved. Germline assignment: CDR1 DFQATT and CDR2 SNEGSKA (reference sequence). This CDR3 has 12 residues. The CDR3 spells CSAHGKPYEQCF. The CDR3 DNA reads as TGCAGTGCTCATGGCAAGCCCTACGAGCAGTGCTTC.

The J gene is TRBJ1-3, the V gene TRBV2; D remains ambiguous. Between the trimmed V and J ends, which lost 7 bases and 0 bases, there was a span of 4 bases. The germline gives CDR1 SNHLY, CDR2 FYNNEI. CDR3 length: 12 residues. The CDR3 region is CASKASGNTIYF. Here the CDR3 DNA reads TGTGCCAGCAAAGCCTCTGGAAACACCATATATTTT.

This chain uses TRBV20-1 with TRBJ1-3; possible D gene TRBD1, 6 bases. CDR3 length equals 16 residues. Germline V lookup: CDR1 DFQATT, CDR2 SNEGSKA (reference sequence). Trimming took 2 bases from V and 4 from J, leaving 18 bases between them. CDR3: CSARPDRSLPGNTIYF. CDR3 DNA sequence: TGCAGTGCTAGACCCGACAGGAGTCTTCCCGGAAACACCATATATTTT.

In its sample, this clonotype was seen a few times. The V gene is TRBV3-1, the J gene TRBJ1-6; D uncertain. The CDR3 spans 14 residues. Trimming pared 1 base from V and 10 bases from J, leaving 11 bases between. Germline-derived CDR1 and CDR2 are LGHDT and YNNKEL (reference sequence). CDR3: CASSQGTERSPLHF. The CDR3 nucleotides read TGTGCCAGCAGCCAAGGAACTGAAAGATCACCCCTCCACTTT.

The table lists this clonotype with a few counts. The chain carries TRBV5-5 and TRBJ1-1; D unresolved. V was trimmed by 5 bases and J by 1 base, leaving 9 bases between them. Germline assignment: CDR1 SGHKS and CDR2 YYEKEE (reference sequence). This CDR3 contains 13 residues. In DNA, the CDR3 is TGTGCCAGCAGACCATCAGCGAACACTGAAGCTTTCTTT. Its protein is CASRPSANTEAFF.

The chain joins TRBV27 to TRBJ2-7, with 8 positions matching TRBD1. The CDR3 totals 15 residues. Losses at the gene ends were 5 bases for V and 3 bases for J; bases not matched to a gene: 9. From germline, CDR1 is MNHEY and CDR2 SMNVEV (reference sequence). The CDR3 spells CASSPPGGYLYEQYF. The CDR3 region has the DNA TGTGCCAGCAGTCCCCCAGGGGGCTACCTCTACGAGCAGTACTTC.

Ten or more counts support this clonotype. The gene calls are TRBV3-1 and TRBJ1-5; 10 nucleotides align to TRBD1. The germline V gene has CDR1 LGHDT and CDR2 YNNKEL (reference sequence). This CDR3 comprises 15 residues. V was pared by 3 bases and J by 2 bases, with 1 base of the junction left unmatched. The CDR3 DNA is TGTGCCAGCAGCCACGGGACAGGGGGCAATCAGCCCCAGCATTTT. This codes for CASSHGTGGNQPQHF.

At least ten counts were recorded for this clonotype. The rearrangement links TRBV2 to TRBJ1-6, with D possibly matching TRBD1 (5 bases). V gave up 7 bases and J gave up 5 bases, with 12 bases separating them. The CDR3 has 14 amino acids. Germline values: CDR1 SNHLY, CDR2 FYNNEI. CDR3 residues: CASTSGQNNSPLHF. In DNA, the CDR3 is TGTGCCAGCACGTCGGGGCAGAATAATTCACCCCTCCACTTT. The full variable domain, in which reference TRBV2 and TRBJ1-6 provide the parts outside the CDR3, is EPEVTQTPSHQVTQMGQEVILRCVPISNHLYFYWYRQILGQKVEFLVSFYNNEISEKSEIFDDQFSVERPDGSNFTLKIRSTKLEDSAMYFCASTSGQNNSPLHFGNGTRLTVT.

This chain connects TRBV10-2 to TRBJ2-5; D might be TRBD1 (6 bases). CDR3 length: 15 amino acids. Trimming shortened V by 7 bases and J by 2 bases, and 17 bases separated the two germline ends. Germline-derived CDR1 and CDR2 are WSHSY and SAAADI. CDR3 sequence: CASTSTGTSQETQYF. DNA for the CDR3: TGCGCCAGCACGAGTACCGGGACATCACAAGAGACCCAGTACTTC.

The chain joins TRBV5-1 to TRBJ2-1, with 9 positions matching TRBD2. The CDR3 runs 16 residues. The V gene end was trimmed by 0 bases and the J gene end by 4 bases; junction bases not matched to a gene: 5. Germline V gives CDR1 SGHRS, CDR2 YFSETQ. The CDR3 DNA is TGCGCCAGCAGCTTGGGCGGGGGGGCCGCATACAATGAGCAGTTCTTC. Translation: CASSLGGGAAYNEQFF.

In its sample, this clonotype was seen a few times. V and J are TRBV20-1 and TRBJ2-3; 8 bases fit TRBD2. J was trimmed by 10 bases and V by 3 bases; bases with no gene match: 6. Germline V CDR1 and CDR2: DFQATT, SNEGSKA (reference sequence). CDR3 length: 12 amino acids. DNA for the CDR3: TGCAGTGCTAGCGGGGGGGTCCTATCGCAGTATTTT. Its translation: CSASGGVLSQYF.

The sample holds many counts of this clonotype. The rearrangement joins TRBV3-1 to TRBJ2-1, with TRBD1 matching over 7 bases. In germline, CDR1 is LGHDT, CDR2 YNNKEL (reference sequence). The CDR3 has 16 residues. With V trimmed by 4 bases and J by 9 bases, 15 bases remained unmatched. The CDR3 sequence is CASSPYDRVPTSEQFF. The CDR3 DNA reads as TGTGCCAGCAGCCCGTATGACAGGGTACCTACAAGTGAGCAGTTCTTC.

This clonotype occurred many times. The chain combines TRBV20-1 with TRBJ1-2; D ambiguous. The CDR3 loop spans 11 amino acids. Trimming took off 7 bases at V and 4 bases at J, with 10 bases between the two ends. Germline values: CDR1 DFQATT, CDR2 SNEGSKA (reference sequence). CDR3 nucleotide sequence: TGCAGTGTAAGACACCTCTATGGCTACACCTTC. Translating gives CSVRHLYGYTF.

This clonotype was counted at least ten times. The V call is TRBV6-6, the J call TRBJ1-6; tentatively, D is TRBD1 (5 bases). The CDR3 is made up of 19 amino acids. The V end lost 2 bases, the J end lost 4 bases, and 21 bases lay between the germline ends. Germline-derived CDR1 and CDR2 are MNHNY and SVGAGI (reference sequence). CDR3 loop: CASSYPAGSGGKYNSPLHF. In DNA, the CDR3 is TGTGCCAGCAGTTACCCCGCCGGATCTGGGGGAAAGTATAATTCACCCCTCCACTTT.

The CDR3 is CASSVGGGISSNQPQHF. Here the CDR3 DNA reads TGTGCCAGCAGCGTGGGGGGCGGAATATCAAGCAATCAGCCCCAGCATTTT. The rearrangement joins TRBV6-1 to TRBJ1-5, with a weak D call TRBD1 (6 bases). V was clipped by 6 bases and J by 1 base, with 19 bases between them. The germline V gene has CDR1 MNHNS and CDR2 SASEGT. The CDR3 contains 17 residues.

CDR3 nucleotides: TGTGCCAGCAGAGAGACAGGCTATGGCTACACCTTC. This gives the protein CASRETGYGYTF. This rearrangement joins TRBV6-1 to TRBJ1-2, with D perhaps TRBD1 (6 bases). Trimming removed 6 bases from V and 4 bases from J, with 9 bases in between. The CDR3 extends over 12 amino acids. Germline V gene lookup returns CDR1 MNHNS and CDR2 SASEGT.

V gene TRBV3-1 combines with J gene TRBJ2-5; D may be TRBD1 (5 bases). Trimming stripped 6 bases from V and 9 bases from J, with 14 bases between. Germline assignment: CDR1 LGHDT and CDR2 YNNKEL (reference sequence). This CDR3 has 12 amino acids. CDR3 in amino acids: CASSGRAGSQYF. The CDR3 bases are TGTGCCAGCAGTGGCCGGGCAGGGTCCCAGTACTTC.

The table lists this clonotype with a few counts. V is TRBV18 and J is TRBJ1-6, with TRBD1 as a possible D gene (5 bases). Trimming left V 3 bases short and J 0 bases short, with 18 bases between. The CDR3 contains 19 residues. Germline V CDR1 and CDR2: KGHSH, LQKENI. CDR3 in amino acids: CASSPGPQGMYSYNSPLHF. The DNA for the CDR3 is TGTGCCAGCTCACCGGGGCCTCAAGGGATGTACTCCTATAATTCACCCCTCCACTTT.

This clonotype was counted between two and nine times. V gene TRBV5-6 combines with J gene TRBJ2-5; 7 nucleotides line up with TRBD2. The germline V gene has CDR1 SGHDT and CDR2 YYEEEE. Trimming took 4 bases from V and 4 from J; bases not matched to a gene: 10. The CDR3 runs 15 residues. CDR3 DNA sequence: TGTGCCAGCAGCCCGGTGGGGGGGAGAGGAGAGACCCAGTACTTC. Amino acid sequence: CASSPVGGRGETQYF.

In DNA form, the CDR3 reads TGTGCCAGCAGCTTTATCCGGGACAGGGGACTCCGAGAGCAGTACTTC. Protein: CASSFIRDRGLREQYF. The rearrangement links TRBV11-2 to TRBJ2-7; 10 positions agree with TRBD1. Per germline, CDR1 SGHAT and CDR2 FQNNGV. Unmatched junction bases numbered 12, after V lost 3 bases and J lost 7 bases. The CDR3 consists of 16 residues.

V and J are TRBV29-1 and TRBJ2-5; TRBD2 might be the D (6 bases). The CDR3 runs 12 residues. The germline gives CDR1 SQVTM, CDR2 ANQGSEA. Deletions cut 4 bases from V and 5 bases from J, with 11 bases between. CDR3 amino acids: CSVGRGPETQYF. CDR3 coding DNA: TGCAGCGTTGGGCGGGGACCGGAGACCCAGTACTTC.